This T cell receptor (beta chain) comes out of a study of regulatory T cells in long-lasting Graves disease. Time point reported: newly diagnosed GD, antithyroid drugs for less than 3 months. Construction of the TCR library relied on RNA isolated from PBMCs. Graves' disease diagnoses used American Thyroid Association guidelines. Comment on this clonotype: The germline gene is not matched at one end of the junction; a read error may be the cause.

The TCR beta library used iRepertoire HTBI primers with Arm-PCR amplification of CDR3. MiXCR, run by TCRdb on the multiplex PCR reads, gives a single entry per CDR3 protein. This sample yields some 330,000 distinct CDR3 sequences, of which 10% to 15% are seen a single time; approximately 19% belongs to the top ten. This CDR3 comprises 10 residues. Per germline, CDR1 DFQATT and CDR2 SNEGSKA (reference sequence). The same sample was also used in a study of T cells in Graves' hyperthyroidism and ophthalmopathy. That investigation notes: The TCR CDR3 first-round RT-PCR relied on the HTBI primer set.

Sequences were derived from peripheral blood mononuclear cells (PBMCs), sampled at new diagnosis, from a patient treated with antithyroid drugs. The receptor was derived from a woman between 18 and 29 years old with Graves disease. The V and J genes are TRBV20-1 and TRBJ2-1, with D perhaps matching TRBD2 (5 bases). This chain's CDR3 is CSTREYEQFF. DNA for the CDR3: TGCAGTACTAGAGAGTATGAGCAGTTCTTC.